The 12 T cell receptor beta chains below were found in one sample sequenced in a study of T cell responses to AZD1222 COVID-19 vaccine. Only in-frame clones appear in the TCRdb table, and some are missing; sequencing was by immunoSEQ multiplex PCR. The data contain some 200,000 clones, around 94% of them seen just once; the ten biggest clones take up under 11%. The material was peripheral blood, obtained on day 0 of AZD1222 vaccination. These receptors were taken from an adult in good health.

CDR3 sequence: CASSNRDSPNTGELFF. In DNA, the CDR3 is TGTGCCAGCAGTAATCGGGACAGCCCGAACACCGGGGAGCTGTTTTTT. The V gene is TRBV6-2 or TRBV6-3, the J gene TRBJ2-2, with 7 bases that match TRBD1. The CDR3 has 16 residues. CDR1 is MNHEY and CDR2 is SVGEGT in the germline V gene. V was pared by 5 bases and J by 0 bases, with 6 bases of the junction left unmatched.

V gene TRBV5-8 combines with J gene TRBJ1-2, with no clear D. The CDR3 runs 11 residues. The ends were cut back, 4 bases at V and 4 bases at J, with 5 bases in the middle. CDR1 is SGHTS and CDR2 is YDEGEE in the germline V gene. The DNA of the CDR3 is TGTGCCAGCAGCAGAGTCTATGGCTACACCTTC. It codes for CASSRVYGYTF.

CDR3 coding DNA: TGTGCCAGCAGTAAGGGGGCCCCTGAAGCTTTCTTT. Translating gives CASSKGAPEAFF. The chain uses TRBV25-1 and TRBJ1-1; 7 positions agree with TRBD1. The CDR3 length is 12 residues. J gave up 6 bases and V 5 bases, and 3 bases lay outside the gene matches. Germline V CDR1 and CDR2: MGHDK, SYGVNS.

V usage is TRBV4-2 and J usage is TRBJ2-3; TRBD2 aligns across 9 bases. Looked up from germline, CDR1 is LGHNA and CDR2 is YNFKEQ. The CDR3 loop spans 18 amino acids. With V trimmed by 0 bases and J by 3 bases, 10 bases remained unmatched. The CDR3 coding sequence is TGTGCCAGCAGCCAAGATGCGGCTAGCGGGGTGAGGACAGATACGCAGTATTTT. Residues: CASSQDAASGVRTDTQYF.

This clone was observed a few times. CDR3 bases: TGTGCCAGCAGTCCCCAACTAGGTGGAAAACTGTTTTTT. Its translation: CASSPQLGGKLFF. This chain connects TRBV27 to TRBJ1-4; D gene ambiguous. The germline CDR1 and CDR2 sequences are MNHEY and SMNVEV (reference sequence). Trimming left V 5 bases short and J 10 bases short, with 14 bases between. The CDR3 has 13 amino acids.

This clone was seen only once. The chain carries TRBV28 and TRBJ1-1; weak D call: TRBD1 (5 bases). This CDR3 is built from 15 residues. Germline V lookup: CDR1 MDHEN, CDR2 SYDVKM. V shed 7 bases and J shed 6 bases, with 21 bases lying between them. The CDR3 DNA reads TGTGCCAGCACCATCGTGGGGACGGCTCCAGCTGAAGCTTTCTTT. Translation gives CASTIVGTAPAEAFF.

The gene calls are TRBV2 and TRBJ1-2; TRBD1 matches 7 bases. Per germline, CDR1 SNHLY and CDR2 FYNNEI. V lost 3 bases, J lost 2 bases, and 6 bases stayed unmatched. The CDR3 runs 15 residues. CDR3 region: CASSDVTGKNYGYTF. The CDR3 coding sequence is TGTGCCAGCAGTGATGTGACAGGGAAAAACTATGGCTACACCTTC.

This chain uses TRBV5-1 with TRBJ1-5, with D tentatively TRBD1 (5 bases). V lost 4 bases, J lost 3 bases, and 14 bases lay in between. CDR1 SGHRS and CDR2 YFSETQ come from the germline V gene. CDR3 length: 15 amino acids. In DNA form, the CDR3 reads TGCGCCAGCAGCAGAACAGGAGGTTCCAATCAGCCCCAGCATTTT. Amino acids: CASSRTGGSNQPQHF.

This rearrangement joins TRBV19 to TRBJ1-1, with a tentative D call TRBD1 (5 bases). Germline loops: CDR1 LNHDA, CDR2 SQIVND (reference sequence). V was cut by 10 bases and J by 8 bases, with 11 bases left in between. This CDR3 region has 10 residues. This CDR3 is CATRGFEAFF. Written as DNA, the CDR3 is TGTGCCACCCGGGGGTTCGAAGCTTTCTTT.

V is TRBV6-5 and J is TRBJ1-2; tentatively, D is TRBD1 (5 bases). Germline V gene data show CDR1 as MNHEY and CDR2 as SVGAGI. The CDR3 extends over 15 amino acids. Trimming pared 6 bases from V and 4 bases from J, leaving 18 bases between. DNA for the CDR3: TGTGCCAGCAGCCCAGGGTCCCAAGGGGTCTATGGCTACACCTTC. Translated, it gives CASSPGSQGVYGYTF.

The V gene is TRBV5-6, the J gene TRBJ2-1; the match to TRBD1 covers 7 bases. The V gene's germline CDR1 is SGHDT and CDR2 YYEEEE. J lost 7 bases, V lost 0 bases, and 13 bases had no gene match. CDR3 length equals 17 residues. CDR3 loop: CASSLEGALFSGNEQFF. The CDR3, as DNA: TGTGCCAGCAGCTTGGAGGGGGCCCTGTTCTCGGGTAATGAGCAGTTCTTC.

This chain joins TRBV6-5 and TRBJ1-2, with D uncertain. V was trimmed by 6 bases and J by 7 bases, leaving 12 bases between them. CDR1 MNHEY and CDR2 SVGAGI come from the germline V gene. CDR3 length: 12 amino acids. The CDR3 DNA reads as TGTGCCAGCAGCGGCAGCGAGCGTGGCTACACCTTC. It specifies CASSGSERGYTF.